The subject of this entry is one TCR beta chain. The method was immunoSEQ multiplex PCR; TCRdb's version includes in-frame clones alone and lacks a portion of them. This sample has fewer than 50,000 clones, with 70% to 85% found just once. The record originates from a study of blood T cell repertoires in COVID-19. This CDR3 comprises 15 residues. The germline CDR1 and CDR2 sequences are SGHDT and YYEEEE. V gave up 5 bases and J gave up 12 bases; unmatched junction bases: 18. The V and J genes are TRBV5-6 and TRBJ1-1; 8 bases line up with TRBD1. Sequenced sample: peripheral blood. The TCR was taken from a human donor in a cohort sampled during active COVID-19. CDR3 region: CASSWLGDRGGSTFF. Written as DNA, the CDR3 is TGTGCCAGCAGTTGGCTGGGAGACAGGGGAGGCTCAACTTTCTTT.